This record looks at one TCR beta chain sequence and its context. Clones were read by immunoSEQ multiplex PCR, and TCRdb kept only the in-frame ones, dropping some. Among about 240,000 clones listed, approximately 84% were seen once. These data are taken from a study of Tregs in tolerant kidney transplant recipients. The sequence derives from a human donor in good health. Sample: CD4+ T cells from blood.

The CDR3 is CASSFIGLTGELFF. The CDR3 nucleotides are TGCGCCAGCAGCTTCATCGGGCTTACCGGGGAGCTGTTTTTT. The chain combines TRBV5-1 with TRBJ2-2; D unclear. The germline V gene encodes CDR1 SGHRS and CDR2 YFSETQ. This CDR3 is 14 amino acids long. V was cut by 2 bases and J by 5 bases, with 10 bases left in between.